Presented here are 25 T cell receptor beta chains from one specimen sequenced in a study of T cell repertoires in cytomegalovirus infection. TCRdb fed the reads into MiXCR, producing one record per CDR3 protein. The profile covers roughly 120,000 distinct CDR3 sequences, with more than 30% appearing a single time and approximately 50% taken by the ten largest. Antigen specificity for these receptors is unknown. This specimen was CD8+ T cells from cultured PBMCs, taken from culture after CMV antigen stimulation. The source is a human donor in good health (CMV status not recorded). Some clones in this sample may be carry-over from other donors' samples.

This clonotype was counted only a few times. The rearrangement links TRBV6-1 to TRBJ2-2; 12 bases fit TRBD2. This CDR3 contains 15 residues. CDR1 MNHNS and CDR2 SASEGT come from the germline V gene. Trimming cost V 5 bases and J 3 bases; bases outside gene matches: 1. CDR3 in DNA: TGTGCCAGCAGTCGGACTAGCGGGGACACCGGGGAGCTGTTTTTT. It codes for CASSRTSGDTGELFF.

J is TRBJ2-7 and V is TRBV6-8; D not certain. V was trimmed by 4 bases and J by 8 bases, leaving 12 bases between them. CDR3 size: 12 residues. In germline, CDR1 is MNHGY, CDR2 SAAAGT. In DNA form, the CDR3 reads TGTGCCAGCAGTTCGAATGGTTACAAGCAGTACTTC. Protein: CASSSNGYKQYF.

The rearrangement links TRBV6-1 to TRBJ2-1; 10 bases fit TRBD1. Germline lookup yields CDR1 MNHNS and CDR2 SASEGT. The CDR3 covers 15 residues. V was clipped by 4 bases and J by 8 bases; unmatched bases: 8. The CDR3, as DNA: TGTGCCAGCAGTGGACAGGGGGCGTTTATGTATGAGCAGTTCTTC. This encodes CASSGQGAFMYEQFF.

This sequence joins TRBV10-2 and TRBJ1-1, with D hard to call. CDR3 length equals 14 residues. V lost 5 bases, J lost 2 bases, and 12 bases lay in between. The V gene's germline CDR1 is WSHSY and CDR2 SAAADI. Written as DNA, the CDR3 is TGCGCCAGCAGTATGACACGAGCAAACACTGAAGCTTTCTTT. It is translated as CASSMTRANTEAFF.

The V call is TRBV12-3 or TRBV12-4, the J call TRBJ2-1; TRBD1 matches 10 bases. The CDR3 consists of 15 residues. The V segment lost 5 bases and the J segment 6 bases; nucleotides outside the gene matches: 7. The DNA for the CDR3 is TGTGCCAGCAGTCCGACAGGGGGCTTAGGCAATGAGCAGTTCTTC. This sequence encodes CASSPTGGLGNEQFF.

The V call is TRBV7-9, the J call TRBJ1-3; no firm D call. The CDR3 consists of 14 residues. Germline V lookup: CDR1 SEHNR, CDR2 FQNEAQ (reference sequence). V lost 6 bases to trimming and J lost 2 bases, with 11 bases between them. Here the CDR3 reads CASSTAAAGNTIYF. In nucleotides, the CDR3 is TGTGCCAGCAGTACGGCCGCGGCTGGAAACACCATATATTTT.

The J gene is TRBJ2-1, the V gene TRBV6-2 or TRBV6-3; TRBD1 agrees at 7 bases. The CDR3 runs 14 residues. V dropped 6 bases and J dropped 8; count of bases not matched to a gene: 10. The germline CDR1 and CDR2 sequences are MNHEY and SVGEGT. DNA of the CDR3: TGTGCCAGCAGCCGAGGACAAGGGGGCTATGAGCAGTTCTTC. Protein: CASSRGQGGYEQFF.

This chain links TRBV29-1 with TRBJ2-1; TRBD1 matches at 8 bases. CDR1 is SQVTM, CDR2 ANQGSEA, per germline. The V and J ends lost 1 base and 2 bases, in that order; junction bases with no gene match: 13. The CDR3 runs 18 residues. DNA of the CDR3: TGCAGCGTTGAAGGAGGCGTAGGGACAGGAACAACCTACAATGAGCAGTTCTTC. Translation: CSVEGGVGTGTTYNEQFF.

The rearrangement joins TRBV5-1 to TRBJ2-2, with a possible D match to TRBD1 (6 bases). The V gene lost 1 base and the J gene lost 8 bases, with 9 bases spanning the gap. This CDR3 has 13 residues. CDR1 and CDR2 from the germline V gene are SGHRS and YFSETQ. CDR3 sequence reads: CASSLPGTGELFF. The CDR3 DNA is TGCGCCAGCAGCTTGCCGGGGACAGGGGAGCTGTTTTTT. The full variable domain, in which reference TRBV5-1 and TRBJ2-2 provide the parts outside the CDR3, is KAGVTQTPRYLIKTRGQQVTLSCSPISGHRSVSWYQQTPGQGLQFLFEYFSETQRNKGNFPGRFSGRQFSNSRSEMNVSTLELGDSALYLCASSLPGTGELFFGEGSRLTVL.

The table lists this clonotype with a few counts. The gene calls are TRBV27 and TRBJ1-1; D ambiguous. Deletions cut 3 bases from V and 4 bases from J, with 9 bases between. Looked up from germline, CDR1 is MNHEY and CDR2 is SMNVEV (reference sequence). This CDR3 has 13 amino acids. CDR3 sequence reads: CASSFDVATEAFF. CDR3 DNA: TGTGCCAGCAGTTTCGATGTCGCCACTGAAGCTTTCTTT.

The chain recombines TRBV4-1 with TRBJ1-5; D gene uncertain. V was shortened by 0 bases and J by 5 bases, with 11 bases between the two germline ends. The germline V gene encodes CDR1 MGHRA and CDR2 YSYEKL. There are 15 residues in the CDR3. The CDR3 sequence is CASSQEGREHQPQHF. Written as DNA, the CDR3 is TGCGCCAGCAGCCAAGAGGGGAGGGAACATCAGCCCCAGCATTTT.

This clonotype was seen repeatedly, ten times or more. The chain links TRBV4-1 to TRBJ2-2; 8 positions match TRBD2. The germline V gene encodes CDR1 MGHRA and CDR2 YSYEKL. CDR3 length: 15 amino acids. The trim removed 4 bases at V and 5 bases at J, leaving 6 bases unmatched. This CDR3 is CASSPAGGRTGELFF. In nucleotides, the CDR3 is TGCGCCAGCAGCCCGGCGGGGGGTAGGACCGGGGAGCTGTTTTTT.

This sequence joins TRBV12-3 or TRBV12-4 and TRBJ1-1; D possibly corresponds to TRBD1 (6 bases). V lost 1 base and J lost 10, with 13 bases in between. This CDR3 has 13 amino acids. DNA for the CDR3: TGTGCCAGCAGTTTAGGTGACAGGTTCCCAGCTTTCTTT. Residues: CASSLGDRFPAFF.

A note on this clonotype: This may stem from a read error, because a much larger clone lies one nucleotide away. The chain is built from TRBV7-2 and TRBJ2-3; D is ambiguous. Germline CDR1 SGHTA, CDR2 FQGNSA. This CDR3 contains 13 residues. The CDR3: CASSSHTADMQYF. DNA for the CDR3: TGTGCCAGCAGCTCACACACCGCAGATATGCAGTATTTT.

This clonotype was counted a single time. The J gene is TRBJ2-7, the V gene TRBV7-9; unclear D gene. In germline, CDR1 is SEHNR, CDR2 FQNEAQ (reference sequence). This CDR3 is 12 amino acids long. Trimming cost V 3 bases and J 6 bases, with 9 bases left between them. CDR3 DNA sequence: TGTGCCAGCAGCTTTATCACAACCGAGCAGTACTTC. Amino acids: CASSFITTEQYF. The full variable domain, rest sourced from reference TRBV7-9 and TRBJ2-7, is DTGVSQNPRHKITKRGQNVTFRCDPISEHNRLYWYRQTLGQGPEFLTYFQNEAQLEKSRLLSDRFSAERPKGSFSTLEIQRTEQGDSAMYLCASSFITTEQYFGPGTRLTVT.

This clonotype was counted ten times or more. The chain employs TRBV12-5 and TRBJ1-5; 8 positions match TRBD1. The CDR3 runs to 14 residues. The V gene end was trimmed by 1 base and the J gene end by 7 bases; junction bases not matched to a gene: 3. In germline, CDR1 is LGHNT, CDR2 FRNRAP. The DNA of the CDR3 is TGTGCTAGTGGTTTGGGGACAGGGAGACAGCCCCAGCATTTT. Amino acids: CASGLGTGRQPQHF.

This clonotype has just a few counts. This chain links TRBV12-5 with TRBJ1-5, with D perhaps matching TRBD1 (6 bases). Germline V gives CDR1 LGHNT, CDR2 FRNRAP. Trimming cost V 5 bases and J 0 bases, with 11 bases left between them. The CDR3 spans 15 residues. The CDR3, as DNA: TGTGCTAGTGGTGAGGGGGTTACTAGCAATCAGCCCCAGCATTTT. Amino acids: CASGEGVTSNQPQHF.

This clonotype was found a few times. This chain links TRBV10-3 with TRBJ1-5; possible D gene TRBD1, 5 bases. Deletions cut 6 bases from V and 5 bases from J, with 23 bases between. Germline-derived CDR1 and CDR2 are ENHRY and SYGVKD. CDR3 size: 17 residues. The DNA for the CDR3 is TGTGCCATCAGCCCTTCCTGGAAAAGGGGAGTCCATCAGCCCCAGCATTTT. It encodes CAISPSWKRGVHQPQHF.

The chain couples TRBV12-5 to TRBJ1-1; 8 bases are a match to TRBD1. In germline, CDR1 is LGHNT, CDR2 FRNRAP. The CDR3 covers 14 residues. With 9 bases clipped from V and 5 bases from J, the junction kept 11 bases outside the gene matches. The CDR3 DNA reads as TGTGCTAGCCGGACCGACAGGGGATCTACTGAAGCTTTCTTT. This encodes CASRTDRGSTEAFF.

V gene TRBV7-4 combines with J gene TRBJ2-1; possible D gene TRBD1, 5 bases. The CDR3 is made up of 15 amino acids. Germline assignment: CDR1 SGHVT and CDR2 SQSDAQ. V was pared by 5 bases and J by 9 bases, with 20 bases between. CDR3 DNA: TGTGCCAGCAGCCCGCAGGGTTTTGGTAGAGGTGAGCAGTTCTTC. It is translated as CASSPQGFGRGEQFF.

In its sample, this clonotype was seen a few times. The chain uses TRBV15 and TRBJ1-5; D is ambiguous. From germline, CDR1 is LNHNV and CDR2 YYDKDF (reference sequence). This CDR3 is built from 14 residues. V lost 0 bases to trimming and J lost 7 bases, with 10 bases between them. The CDR3 DNA is TGTGCCACCAGCAGAGATCGCCATTTCCAGCCCCAGCATTTT. Residues: CATSRDRHFQPQHF. The whole variable domain, filled in from reference TRBV15 and TRBJ1-5, reads DAMVIQNPRYQVTQFGKPVTLSCSQTLNHNVMYWYQQKSSQAPKLLFHYYDKDFNNEADTPDNFQSRRPNTSFCFLDIRSPGLGDTAMYLCATSRDRHFQPQHFGDGTRLSIL.

The chain uses TRBV2 and TRBJ2-3; D is unresolved. Germline V CDR1 and CDR2: SNHLY, FYNNEI. The CDR3 spans 13 residues. With 8 bases removed from V and 2 bases from J, the gap between germline ends came to 11 bases. The CDR3 nucleotides read TGTGCCAGCTTGGGAACCTCCACAGATACGCAGTATTTT. Residues: CASLGTSTDTQYF.

In this sample, this clonotype turned up many times. The chain carries TRBV5-6 and TRBJ2-3, with D perhaps TRBD2 (5 bases). CDR3 length equals 14 residues. Germline loops: CDR1 SGHDT, CDR2 YYEEEE. V dropped 2 bases and J dropped 3 bases, with 10 bases sitting between them. The CDR3 DNA sequence: TGTGCCAGCAGCTTTCAGACGGGAACAGATACGCAGTATTTT. This translates into CASSFQTGTDTQYF.

The chain employs TRBV13 and TRBJ2-5; TRBD1 matches 9 bases. V lost 5 bases to trimming and J lost 3 bases; unmatched junction nucleotides: 4. Germline V lookup: CDR1 PRHDT, CDR2 FYEKMQ (reference sequence). The length of the CDR3 is 14 residues. CDR3 sequence: CASSGWTGEETQYF. The CDR3 DNA is TGTGCCAGCAGCGGATGGACAGGGGAAGAGACCCAGTACTTC. Variable domain in full (rest from reference TRBV13 and TRBJ2-5): AAGVIQSPRHLIKEKRETATLKCYPIPRHDTVYWYQQGPGQDPQFLISFYEKMQSDKGSIPDRFSAQQFSDYHSELNMSSLELGDSALYFCASSGWTGEETQYFGPGTRLLVL.

V gene TRBV19 combines with J gene TRBJ2-1, with D possibly matching TRBD1 (5 bases). The CDR3 is 13 residues long. Germline CDR1 LNHDA, CDR2 SQIVND (reference sequence). V gave up 9 bases and J gave up 5 bases, with 14 bases separating them. The CDR3 spells CARSPTTDNEQFF. DNA of the CDR3: TGTGCCAGGAGTCCGACGACAGACAATGAGCAGTTCTTC.